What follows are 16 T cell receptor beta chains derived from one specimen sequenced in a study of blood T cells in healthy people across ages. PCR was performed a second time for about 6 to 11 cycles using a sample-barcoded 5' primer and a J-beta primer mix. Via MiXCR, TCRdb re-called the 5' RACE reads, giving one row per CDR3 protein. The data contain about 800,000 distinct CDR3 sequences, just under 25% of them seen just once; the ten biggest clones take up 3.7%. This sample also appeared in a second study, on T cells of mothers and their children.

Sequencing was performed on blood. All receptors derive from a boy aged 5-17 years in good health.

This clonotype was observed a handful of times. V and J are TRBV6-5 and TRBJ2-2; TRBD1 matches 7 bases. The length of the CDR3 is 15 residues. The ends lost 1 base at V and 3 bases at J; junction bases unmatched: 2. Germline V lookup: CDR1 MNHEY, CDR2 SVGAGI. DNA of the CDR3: TGTGCCAGCAGTTACTATCAGGGGGACACCGGGGAGCTGTTTTTT. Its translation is CASSYYQGDTGELFF.

CDR3 bases: TGCAGCGTTGAAGGGGGTGGGACAACTCCTTACTCCGGAAACACCATATATTTT. It yields the protein CSVEGGGTTPYSGNTIYF. The chain joins TRBV29-1 to TRBJ1-3, with a tentative D call TRBD1 (6 bases). CDR1 SQVTM and CDR2 ANQGSEA come from the germline V gene. The CDR3 spans 18 residues. The V and J ends lost 1 base and 4 bases respectively, with 23 bases between them.

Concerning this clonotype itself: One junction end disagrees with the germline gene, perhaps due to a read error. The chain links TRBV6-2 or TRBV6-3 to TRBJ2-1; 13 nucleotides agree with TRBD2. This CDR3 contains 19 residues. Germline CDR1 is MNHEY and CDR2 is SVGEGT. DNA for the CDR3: TGTGCCAGCAGTTACGTTCCGGGGACTAGCGGGGCCTTTCAAGAGACCCAGTGCTTC. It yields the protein CASSYVPGTSGAFQETQCF.

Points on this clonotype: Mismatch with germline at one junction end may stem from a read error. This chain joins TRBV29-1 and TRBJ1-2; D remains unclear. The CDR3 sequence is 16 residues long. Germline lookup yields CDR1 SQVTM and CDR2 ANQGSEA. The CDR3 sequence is CSALPMRSDINYGHTF. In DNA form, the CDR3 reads TGCAGCGCCCTCCCCATGCGGTCGGATATTAACTATGGCCACACCTTC. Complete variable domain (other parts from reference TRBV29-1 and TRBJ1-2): SAVISQKPSRDICQRGTSLTIQCQVDSQVTMMFWYRQQPGQSLTLIATANQGSEATYESGFVIDKFPISRPNLTFSTLTVSNMSPEDSSIYLCSALPMRSDINYGHTFGSGTRLTVV.

The CDR3 loop reads CSVESFGLNTEAFF. The CDR3 nucleotides read TGCAGCGTTGAATCCTTCGGCCTGAACACTGAAGCTTTCTTT. This chain links TRBV29-1 with TRBJ1-1; D call uncertain. Looked up from germline, CDR1 is SQVTM and CDR2 is ANQGSEA. The CDR3 consists of 14 residues. V was cut by 2 bases and J by 0 bases, with 10 bases left in between.

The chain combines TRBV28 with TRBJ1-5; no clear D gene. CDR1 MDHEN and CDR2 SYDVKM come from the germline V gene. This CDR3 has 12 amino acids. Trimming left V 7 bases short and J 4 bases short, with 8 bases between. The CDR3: CASNRDNQPQHF. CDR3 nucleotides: TGTGCCAGCAATCGAGATAATCAGCCCCAGCATTTT.

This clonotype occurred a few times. In nucleotides, the CDR3 is TGCAGCGTTTGGAAGGGCTTAGCGGGTGCTAGCACAGATACGCAGTATTTT. This translates into CSVWKGLAGASTDTQYF. The chain carries TRBV29-1 and TRBJ2-3; the match to TRBD2 covers 7 bases. Germline assignment: CDR1 SQVTM and CDR2 ANQGSEA. The CDR3 spans 17 residues. Germline trimming cut 5 bases from V and 0 bases from J; bases unmatched to any gene: 14.

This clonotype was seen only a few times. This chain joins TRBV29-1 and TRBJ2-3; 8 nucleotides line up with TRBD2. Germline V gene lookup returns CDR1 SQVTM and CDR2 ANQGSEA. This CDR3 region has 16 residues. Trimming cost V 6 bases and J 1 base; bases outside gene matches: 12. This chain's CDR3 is CSVPGGGRSGTDTQYF. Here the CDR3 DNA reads TGCAGCGTGCCCGGGGGGGGCAGGTCGGGCACAGATACGCAGTATTTT.

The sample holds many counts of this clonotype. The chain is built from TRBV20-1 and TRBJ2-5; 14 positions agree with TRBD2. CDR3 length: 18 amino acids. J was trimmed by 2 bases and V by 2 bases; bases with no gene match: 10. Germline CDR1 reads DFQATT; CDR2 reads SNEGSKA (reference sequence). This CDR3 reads CSARTPGLAGVKQETQYF. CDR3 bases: TGCAGTGCTAGAACTCCGGGACTAGCGGGAGTTAAACAAGAGACCCAGTACTTC.

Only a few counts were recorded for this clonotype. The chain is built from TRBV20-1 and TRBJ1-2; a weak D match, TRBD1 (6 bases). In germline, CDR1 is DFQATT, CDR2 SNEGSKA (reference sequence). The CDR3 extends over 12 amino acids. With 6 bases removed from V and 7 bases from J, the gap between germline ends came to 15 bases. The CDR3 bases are TGCAGTGCCCACAGGGAACCCTCTGGCTACACCTTC. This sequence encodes CSAHREPSGYTF.

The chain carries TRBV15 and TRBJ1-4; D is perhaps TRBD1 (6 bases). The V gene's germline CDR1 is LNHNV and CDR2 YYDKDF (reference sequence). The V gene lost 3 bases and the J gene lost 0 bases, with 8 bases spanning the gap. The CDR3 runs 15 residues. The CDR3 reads CATSSDRTTNEKLFF. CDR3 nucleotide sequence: TGTGCCACCAGCAGTGACAGGACAACTAATGAAAAACTGTTTTTT.

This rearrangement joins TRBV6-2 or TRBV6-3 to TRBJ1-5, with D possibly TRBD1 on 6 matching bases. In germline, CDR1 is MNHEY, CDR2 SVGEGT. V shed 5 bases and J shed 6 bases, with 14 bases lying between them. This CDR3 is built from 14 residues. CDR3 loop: CASSHEGESQPQHF. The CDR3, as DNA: TGTGCCAGCAGTCACGAGGGGGAAAGTCAGCCCCAGCATTTT.

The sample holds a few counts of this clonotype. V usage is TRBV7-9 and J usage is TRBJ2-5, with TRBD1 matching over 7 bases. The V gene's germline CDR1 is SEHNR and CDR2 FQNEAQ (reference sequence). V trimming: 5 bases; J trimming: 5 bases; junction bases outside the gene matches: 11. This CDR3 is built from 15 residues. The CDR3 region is CASSGTVPGGETQYF. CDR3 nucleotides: TGTGCCAGCAGCGGGACAGTTCCCGGTGGGGAGACCCAGTACTTC.

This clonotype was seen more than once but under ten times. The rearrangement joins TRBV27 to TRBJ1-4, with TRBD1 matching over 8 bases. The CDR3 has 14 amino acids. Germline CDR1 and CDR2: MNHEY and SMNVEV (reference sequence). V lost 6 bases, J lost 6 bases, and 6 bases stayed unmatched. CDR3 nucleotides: TGTGCCAGCAGACAGGACAGGGAATATGAAAAACTGTTTTTT. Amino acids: CASRQDREYEKLFF.

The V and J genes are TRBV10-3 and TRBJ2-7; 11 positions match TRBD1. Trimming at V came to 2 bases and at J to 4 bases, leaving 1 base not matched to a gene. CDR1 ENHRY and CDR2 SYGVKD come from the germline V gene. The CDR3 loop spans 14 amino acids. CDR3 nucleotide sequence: TGTGCCATCAGTGAGCGGGACAGGGGGTACGAGCAGTACTTC. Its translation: CAISERDRGYEQYF.

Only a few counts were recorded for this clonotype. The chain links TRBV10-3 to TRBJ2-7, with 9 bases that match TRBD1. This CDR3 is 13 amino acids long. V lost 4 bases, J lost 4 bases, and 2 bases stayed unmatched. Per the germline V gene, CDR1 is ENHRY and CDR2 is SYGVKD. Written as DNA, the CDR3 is TGTGCCATCAGTGGACAGGGGGATTACGAGCAGTACTTC. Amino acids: CAISGQGDYEQYF.